A single sample gave rise to the 10 T cell receptor beta chains below, sequenced in a study of regulatory T cells in long-lasting Graves disease. The time point here: newly diagnosed GD, antithyroid drugs for less than 3 months. After RNA was extracted from PBMCs, the TCR library was made from it. Both iRepertoire HTBI primers and Arm-PCR of CDR3 regions were used to build the TCR beta libraries. TCRdb re-called the multiplex PCR reads through MiXCR, storing one row per CDR3 protein. The repertoire has 540,000 or so distinct CDR3 sequences, roughly 13% of them found once; the top ten carry 10%. These same records also appear under a second study, on T cells in Graves' hyperthyroidism and ophthalmopathy.

The specimen comprised peripheral blood mononuclear cells (PBMCs), sampled at new diagnosis, from a patient treated with antithyroid drugs. The receptors originated from a man aged 30 to 45 with Graves disease.

This clonotype appeared a single time. J is TRBJ2-1 and V is TRBV3-1, with 13 positions matching TRBD2. Germline V CDR1 and CDR2: LGHDT, YNNKEL (reference sequence). This CDR3 spans 14 amino acids. V shed 1 base, J shed 12 bases, and the junction held 3 bases outside the gene matches. In DNA form, the CDR3 reads TGTGCCAGCAGCCAAGGTGGGACTAGCGGGGTGCAGTTCTTC. Translating gives CASSQGGTSGVQFF.

This clonotype was seen at least ten times. The chain links TRBV5-1 to TRBJ2-7; 8 bases map to TRBD2. This CDR3 is 15 amino acids long. The germline V gene encodes CDR1 SGHRS and CDR2 YFSETQ. V lost 0 bases and J lost 1; bases outside the gene matches: 3. The CDR3 DNA reads TGCGCCAGCAGCTTGGTCGGGGGGGCGTCCTACGAGCAGTACTTC. It yields the protein CASSLVGGASYEQYF.

This clonotype was seen repeatedly, ten times or more. V is TRBV27 and J is TRBJ2-2; TRBD1 matches 8 bases. Trimming cost V 5 bases and J 6 bases; bases outside gene matches: 8. Germline V gives CDR1 MNHEY, CDR2 SMNVEV (reference sequence). This CDR3 is built from 15 residues. The CDR3: CASSRTGSFAGELFF. In DNA, the CDR3 is TGTGCCAGCAGTCGGACAGGGAGTTTCGCCGGGGAGCTGTTTTTT.

This clonotype was counted ten times or more. The gene calls are TRBV9 and TRBJ2-3; 11 bases are a match to TRBD2. CDR1 and CDR2 from the germline V gene are SGDLS and YYNGEE. V shed 3 bases, J shed 1 base, and the junction held 13 bases outside the gene matches. The CDR3 totals 19 residues. In DNA form, the CDR3 reads TGTGCCAGCAGCGCCGTTAGCGGGAGGGCCGGGTTCGGCACAGATACGCAGTATTTT. It translates to CASSAVSGRAGFGTDTQYF.

There are many counts of this clonotype. The chain employs TRBV12-3 or TRBV12-4 and TRBJ1-2; D is uncertain. Trimming shortened V by 3 bases and J by 7 bases, and 12 bases separated the two germline ends. The CDR3 covers 13 residues. CDR3 sequence: CASSFSGMSGYTF. Here the CDR3 DNA reads TGTGCCAGCAGTTTTTCGGGGATGAGTGGCTACACCTTC.

The table lists this clonotype with many counts. This rearrangement joins TRBV5-1 to TRBJ2-1; no reliable D call. CDR3 length equals 14 residues. The germline gives CDR1 SGHRS, CDR2 YFSETQ. Trimming took off 0 bases at V and 0 bases at J, with 4 bases between the two ends. This CDR3 is CASSLGSSYNEQFF. CDR3 DNA sequence: TGCGCCAGCAGCTTGGGGAGCTCCTACAATGAGCAGTTCTTC.

This clonotype was seen more than once but under ten times. The V call is TRBV10-2, the J call TRBJ2-5; D possibly corresponds to TRBD2 (5 bases). The CDR3 is 14 residues long. Germline V gene sequence: CDR1 WSHSY, CDR2 SAAADI. V was shortened by 3 bases and J by 3 bases, with 11 bases between the two germline ends. The CDR3 coding sequence is TGCGCCAGCAGTGACGCGGGTGGGGAAGAGACCCAGTACTTC. This encodes CASSDAGGEETQYF.

This clonotype has a count of ten or more. The V and J genes are TRBV24-1 and TRBJ2-2; possible D gene TRBD1, 5 bases. CDR3 length: 14 residues. Germline CDR1 reads KGHDR; CDR2 reads SFDVKD. V was cut by 9 bases and J by 6 bases, with 16 bases left in between. The CDR3: CATASQGTPGELFF. The CDR3 nucleotides read TGTGCCACCGCCTCCCAGGGAACTCCCGGGGAGCTGTTTTTT.

The rearrangement uses TRBV20-1 and TRBJ2-5; the D is unclear. The CDR3 is 13 amino acids. CDR1 DFQATT and CDR2 SNEGSKA come from the germline V gene (reference sequence). V lost 5 bases and J 4 bases, leaving 14 bases between the germline ends. This CDR3 reads CSAGSRGGETQYF. CDR3 in DNA: TGCAGTGCTGGATCTCGCGGCGGAGAGACCCAGTACTTC.

J is TRBJ1-1 and V is TRBV27, with D hard to call. This CDR3 is built from 15 residues. V was trimmed by 1 base and J by 2 bases, leaving 11 bases between them. The germline CDR1 and CDR2 sequences are MNHEY and SMNVEV (reference sequence). CDR3 coding DNA: TGTGCCAGCAGTTTATACGAAGGGAGCAACACTGAAGCTTTCTTT. It yields the protein CASSLYEGSNTEAFF.